This T cell receptor beta chain was identified in a study of blood T cell repertoires in COVID-19. Study as a whole: There were acute and convalescent COVID-19 samples, and they came from the United States, Italy and Spain. PBMCs, B-cell-depleted T cells, or T cells were the source of the cDNA or gDNA that made up the material.

Method: immunoSEQ multiplex PCR; TCRdb's copy keeps in-frame clones and lacks some. Among about 210,000 clones, around 87% were seen once, and the ten largest hold roughly 7.1%. The length of the CDR3 is 15 residues. The germline CDR1 and CDR2 sequences are SGHNT and YYREEE (reference sequence). V was pared by 0 bases and J by 2 bases, with 11 bases between. Individuals drawn from under 30 US areas were roughly 18 to 95 years old. The sequencing input was PBMCs or T cells enriched from blood (not recorded which). V is TRBV5-4 and J is TRBJ1-1; D might be TRBD1 (5 bases). This receptor was obtained from a man under 40 in a cohort exposed to, infected with or recovered from COVID-19 (not recorded which). The CDR3 DNA sequence: TGTGCCAGCAGCTTGGTGACAGCGCTAAACACTGAAGCTTTCTTT. Translated, it gives CASSLVTALNTEAFF.